What follows are 26 T cell receptor beta chains derived from one specimen sequenced in a study of patients and donors after allogeneic stem cell transplantation. TCRdb reprocessed the RT-PCR reads via MiXCR and lists one record per CDR3 protein. There are roughly 940,000 distinct CDR3 sequences in the sample; more than 15% occur only once, and 6% lies in the top ten. The source material was blood, either unsorted or a sorted T cell fraction (not recorded which). These receptors were obtained from a human donor who was either an allogeneic HSCT recipient or a stem cell or donor lymphocyte infusion donor (not recorded which). It is not recorded whose cells these are; they may come from a transplant donor.

In its sample, this clonotype was seen a few times. The chain employs TRBV5-1 and TRBJ1-5; 10 nucleotides line up with TRBD1. The length of the CDR3 is 15 residues. Germline loops: CDR1 SGHRS, CDR2 YFSETQ. J was trimmed by 5 bases and V by 6 bases; bases with no gene match: 8. CDR3 nucleotide sequence: TGCGCCAGCACGCCCGGGACAGGGGCGGATCAGCCCCAGCATTTT. Protein product: CASTPGTGADQPQHF.

The chain has TRBV3-1 and TRBJ2-2, with TRBD2 identical over 8 bases. With V trimmed by 4 bases and J by 3 bases, 7 bases remained unmatched. The CDR3 contains 16 residues. From germline, CDR1 is LGHDT and CDR2 YNNKEL (reference sequence). The CDR3 bases are TGTGCCAGCAGCCCCCTTAGCGGGGAGGACACCGGGGAGCTGTTTTTT. This gives the protein CASSPLSGEDTGELFF.

This clonotype has just a few counts. The V gene is TRBV6-1, the J gene TRBJ2-2; no reliable D call. V lost 4 bases, J lost 2 bases, and 11 bases lay in between. The germline CDR1 and CDR2 sequences are MNHNS and SASEGT. The CDR3 totals 15 residues. CDR3 DNA sequence: TGTGCCAGCAGTGGCGGACCGATAAACACCGGGGAGCTGTTTTTT. This encodes CASSGGPINTGELFF.

This clonotype has only a few counts. V is TRBV2 and J is TRBJ1-5; D gene unclear. Germline loops: CDR1 SNHLY, CDR2 FYNNEI. V was pared by 2 bases and J by 9 bases, with 14 bases between. This CDR3 contains 14 residues. In DNA form, the CDR3 reads TGTGCCAGCAGTGAAAACGACCGCTCAGGGCCCCAGCATTTT. Its translation: CASSENDRSGPQHF.

The rearrangement uses TRBV18 and TRBJ2-1; no firm D call. Germline values: CDR1 KGHSH, CDR2 LQKENI. Trimming removed 0 bases at V and 9 bases at J, with 6 bases between. This CDR3 has 12 amino acids. The CDR3 DNA is TGTGCCAGCTCACCACCGGGCCGTGAGCAGTTCTTC. Its protein is CASSPPGREQFF.

This clonotype occurred many times. This chain uses TRBV12-3 or TRBV12-4 with TRBJ2-5; TRBD2 matches 7 bases. Trimming took 8 bases from V and 1 from J; bases not matched to a gene: 10. The CDR3 runs to 15 residues. The CDR3 loop is CASRVGEGPQETQYF. The CDR3 DNA reads as TGTGCCAGCCGCGTAGGGGAGGGACCCCAAGAGACCCAGTACTTC.

The chain couples TRBV25-1 to TRBJ2-7, with a weak D call TRBD1 (5 bases). The germline gives CDR1 MGHDK, CDR2 SYGVNS. This CDR3 spans 16 amino acids. With 3 bases removed from V and 1 base from J, the gap between germline ends came to 16 bases. For the CDR3, the DNA is TGTGCCAGCAGTGACGATTCAGGGAAGGCTTCCTACGAGCAGTACTTC. It specifies CASSDDSGKASYEQYF.

This clonotype was found a few times. The rearrangement links TRBV11-2 to TRBJ2-3; 8 positions agree with TRBD2. V lost 2 bases to trimming and J lost 4 bases; unmatched junction nucleotides: 8. This CDR3 is built from 16 residues. CDR1 is SGHAT and CDR2 is FQNNGV in the germline V gene. The CDR3 spells CASSLTGGGRADTQYF. DNA of the CDR3: TGTGCCAGCAGCTTAACAGGCGGGGGGAGGGCAGATACGCAGTATTTT.

This clonotype was seen only a few times. V usage is TRBV5-1 and J usage is TRBJ2-2; a possible D gene is TRBD2 (5 bases). Germline V gene lookup returns CDR1 SGHRS and CDR2 YFSETQ. The CDR3 consists of 15 residues. Trimming cost V 4 bases and J 1 base, with 11 bases left between them. CDR3 protein: CASSLAELNTGELFF. The CDR3 bases are TGCGCCAGCAGCCTAGCTGAATTGAACACCGGGGAGCTGTTTTTT.

This clonotype was detected ten times or more. The CDR3 region has the DNA TGTGCCAGCTCACCGGCGGGGGCAGATACGCAGTATTTT. It specifies CASSPAGADTQYF. This sequence joins TRBV18 and TRBJ2-3; 7 bases are a match to TRBD2. The germline V gene encodes CDR1 KGHSH and CDR2 LQKENI. The CDR3 runs 13 residues. V lost 3 bases, J lost 4 bases, and 1 base stayed unmatched.

The chain employs TRBV14 and TRBJ2-1; D is unclear. The length of the CDR3 is 13 residues. Germline values: CDR1 SGHDN, CDR2 FVKESK. V gave up 0 bases and J gave up 13 bases, with 13 bases separating them. The CDR3 DNA follows: TGTGCCAGCAGCCAAGATCGAAGTACTCGACAGTTCTTC. Translated, it gives CASSQDRSTRQFF.

The gene calls are TRBV4-3 and TRBJ2-2, with 9 positions matching TRBD1. The CDR3 sequence is 15 residues long. Germline V CDR1 and CDR2: LGHNA, YSLEER. Germline trimming cut 6 bases from V and 5 bases from J; bases unmatched to any gene: 7. The CDR3 here is CASRNDRGGTGELFF. As DNA, the CDR3 is TGCGCCAGCAGAAATGACAGGGGGGGGACCGGGGAGCTGTTTTTT.

The chain links TRBV5-1 to TRBJ2-5, with D perhaps matching TRBD1 or TRBD2 (6 bases each). Trimming stripped 0 bases from V and 7 bases from J, with 7 bases between. Germline assignment: CDR1 SGHRS and CDR2 YFSETQ. This CDR3 region has 12 residues. In DNA, the CDR3 is TGCGCCAGCAGCTTGGCGGGGGCGACCCAGTACTTC. Protein sequence: CASSLAGATQYF.

This clonotype was detected only a few times. The chain couples TRBV20-1 to TRBJ1-2; D is unresolved. Germline values: CDR1 DFQATT, CDR2 SNEGSKA (reference sequence). This CDR3 contains 12 residues. V lost 1 base to trimming and J lost 6 bases, with 9 bases between them. The CDR3 DNA follows: TGCAGTGCTAGAGTTGTCCCGGATGGCTACACCTTC. This translates into CSARVVPDGYTF.

The chain couples TRBV20-1 to TRBJ1-4; 7 nucleotides match TRBD1. The CDR3 consists of 13 residues. The germline CDR1 and CDR2 sequences are DFQATT and SNEGSKA (reference sequence). V lost 6 bases and J lost 3; bases outside the gene matches: 4. The CDR3 DNA sequence: TGCAGTGCCGAGCAGGGGGCTAATGAAAAACTGTTTTTT. Its translation is CSAEQGANEKLFF.

This chain uses TRBV5-1 with TRBJ1-2; 10 bases map to TRBD1. This CDR3 is 14 amino acids long. V dropped 4 bases and J dropped 6; count of bases not matched to a gene: 6. From germline, CDR1 is SGHRS and CDR2 YFSETQ. The CDR3 sequence is CASSKPGTGDGYTF. In nucleotides, the CDR3 is TGCGCCAGCAGCAAGCCCGGGACAGGGGATGGCTACACCTTC.

This chain links TRBV3-1 with TRBJ2-3; D is unclear. The CDR3 spans 14 residues. Germline lookup yields CDR1 LGHDT and CDR2 YNNKEL (reference sequence). With 0 bases removed from V and 2 bases from J, the gap between germline ends came to 6 bases. CDR3 sequence: CASSQDPLTDTQYF. The CDR3 DNA follows: TGTGCCAGCAGCCAAGATCCTCTCACAGATACGCAGTATTTT.

This clonotype was observed a few times. This chain uses TRBV7-3 with TRBJ1-1, with TRBD1 matching 9 bases. With V trimmed by 4 bases and J by 10 bases, 13 bases remained unmatched. The germline V gene encodes CDR1 SGHTA and CDR2 FQGTGA. CDR3 length: 15 residues. The CDR3 DNA sequence: TGTGCCAGCAGCTCTACGCACAGGGGGCTTAGGTTAGCTTTCTTT. This codes for CASSSTHRGLRLAFF.

This chain links TRBV12-3 or TRBV12-4 with TRBJ2-5; 9 nucleotides match TRBD2. V shed 3 bases, J shed 1 base, and the junction held 6 bases outside the gene matches. CDR3 length equals 16 residues. The DNA of the CDR3 is TGTGCCAGCAGTTTCTCGGCTAGCGGGGTCCAAGAGACCCAGTACTTC. Amino acids: CASSFSASGVQETQYF.

This clonotype was seen just once. The V gene is TRBV6-1, the J gene TRBJ1-5; 7 nucleotides line up with TRBD1. V was pared by 6 bases and J by 6 bases, with 14 bases of the junction left unmatched. CDR3 length: 16 residues. The germline CDR1 and CDR2 sequences are MNHNS and SASEGT. CDR3 DNA: TGTGCCAGCAGCGCCTTAGGGGGCTTAGGCAGTCAGCCCCAGCATTTT. This translates into CASSALGGLGSQPQHF.

The table lists this clonotype with a few counts. The genes are TRBV6-2 or TRBV6-3 and TRBJ1-2; 8 bases map to TRBD1. This CDR3 contains 13 residues. The junction had 5 bases not matched to a gene; V was cut back by 6 bases and J by 5 bases. In germline, CDR1 is MNHEY, CDR2 SVGEGT. The CDR3 coding sequence is TGTGCCAGCAGCCGGGGACAGGCATATGGCTACACCTTC. Translated: CASSRGQAYGYTF.

This clonotype was recorded a few times. The chain employs TRBV20-1 and TRBJ2-7, with 8 bases lining up with TRBD2. The CDR3 length is 14 residues. The germline V gene encodes CDR1 DFQATT and CDR2 SNEGSKA (reference sequence). The V and J ends lost 6 bases and 3 bases, in that order; junction bases with no gene match: 10. The CDR3 protein is CSAPLAGFGYEQYF. The CDR3 nucleotides read TGCAGTGCCCCTCTAGCGGGTTTCGGCTACGAGCAGTACTTC.

The chain links TRBV15 to TRBJ2-3; 8 nucleotides match TRBD1. The ends lost 6 bases at V and 6 bases at J; junction bases unmatched: 2. The CDR3 has 12 residues. Germline assignment: CDR1 LNHNV and CDR2 YYDKDF (reference sequence). The CDR3 coding sequence is TGTGCCACCAGTAACAGGGGGGATACGCAGTATTTT. Translating it yields CATSNRGDTQYF.

This clonotype was recorded many times. The V call is TRBV29-1, the J call TRBJ1-3; 9 bases align to TRBD1. Germline values: CDR1 SQVTM, CDR2 ANQGSEA. This CDR3 is 14 amino acids long. Unmatched junction bases numbered 6, after V lost 7 bases and J lost 2 bases. Here the CDR3 reads CSGTTGGPGNTIYF. CDR3 nucleotides: TGCAGCGGAACGACAGGGGGTCCTGGAAACACCATATATTTT.

J is TRBJ1-5 and V is TRBV6-1; the match to TRBD1 covers 8 bases. V lost 6 bases, J lost 2 bases, and 6 bases stayed unmatched. Germline CDR1 MNHNS, CDR2 SASEGT. The CDR3 is 15 amino acids. Written as DNA, the CDR3 is TGTGCCAGCAGCACGGACAGGGAAGGCAATCAGCCCCAGCATTTT. Encoded protein: CASSTDREGNQPQHF.

The genes are TRBV5-1 and TRBJ2-1; D unclear. Trimming removed 3 bases at V and 10 bases at J, with 23 bases between. Germline loops: CDR1 SGHRS, CDR2 YFSETQ. The CDR3 consists of 16 residues. The CDR3 DNA sequence: TGCGCCAGCAGCTCCAACACCGGACGGACCGTAGGGGAGCAGTTCTTC. This codes for CASSSNTGRTVGEQFF.